Below, 19 T cell receptor beta chains from the same sample are listed, as sequenced in a study of T cell responses to AZD1222 COVID-19 vaccine. Generated by immunoSEQ multiplex PCR, the TCRdb table keeps only in-frame clones and is missing some. The repertoire consists of 140,000 to 150,000 clones, with roughly 92% occurring once and the leading ten covering about 1.5%. The specimen was peripheral blood, collected on day 0 of AZD1222 vaccination. Receptors were obtained from an adult in good health.

This chain joins TRBV27 and TRBJ2-7; 7 nucleotides match TRBD1. Germline V lookup: CDR1 MNHEY, CDR2 SMNVEV (reference sequence). The CDR3 covers 12 residues. Losses at the gene ends were 7 bases for V and 4 bases for J; bases not matched to a gene: 4. The CDR3 protein is CASKGGLYEQYF. The DNA for the CDR3 is TGTGCCAGCAAAGGGGGCCTTTACGAGCAGTACTTC.

The chain recombines TRBV5-1 with TRBJ1-3; D call uncertain. The CDR3 has 16 residues. CDR1 is SGHRS and CDR2 is YFSETQ in the germline V gene. Trimming cost V 0 bases and J 4 bases, with 14 bases left between them. CDR3 coding DNA: TGCGCCAGCAGCTTGGCCGCGGGGTATCTCGGAAACACCATATATTTT. Its translation: CASSLAAGYLGNTIYF.

The chain joins TRBV27 to TRBJ1-4, with D hard to call. The CDR3 runs 16 residues. The germline gives CDR1 MNHEY, CDR2 SMNVEV (reference sequence). Between the trimmed V and J ends, which lost 5 bases and 4 bases, there was a span of 17 bases. CDR3 coding DNA: TGTGCCAGCAGTCCCCACCCCTTGGGCGGTAATGAAAAACTGTTTTTT. This translates into CASSPHPLGGNEKLFF.

The rearrangement links TRBV13 to TRBJ1-1, with 10 bases matching TRBD1. Germline V CDR1 and CDR2: PRHDT, FYEKMQ (reference sequence). This CDR3 contains 15 residues. V shed 5 bases and J 3 bases; nucleotides not matched to a gene: 6. The CDR3 DNA reads as TGTGCCAGCAGCATCGACAGGGGGCCGGACACTGAAGCTTTCTTT. Protein sequence: CASSIDRGPDTEAFF.

The chain is built from TRBV4-1 and TRBJ2-3, with TRBD1 matching 11 bases. This CDR3 is built from 14 residues. The germline V gene has CDR1 MGHRA and CDR2 YSYEKL. J was trimmed by 4 bases and V by 7 bases; bases with no gene match: 4. CDR3 sequence reads: CASKDRGLPDTQYF. Written as DNA, the CDR3 is TGCGCCAGCAAGGACAGGGGGCTTCCAGATACGCAGTATTTT.

This clone was counted a few times. The rearrangement joins TRBV3-1 (or the pseudogene TRBV3-2) to TRBJ1-2, with D possibly being TRBD1 (5 bases). Trimming left V 1 base short and J 1 base short, with 7 bases between. Germline V gene data show CDR1 as LGHDT and CDR2 as YNNKEL (reference sequence). This CDR3 has 14 residues. In nucleotides, the CDR3 is TGTGCCAGCAGCCAAGGGGGGGTTAACTATGGCTACACCTTC. This sequence encodes CASSQGGVNYGYTF.

This chain joins TRBV6-5 and TRBJ2-1; 7 bases map to TRBD1. The ends lost 5 bases at V and 9 bases at J; junction bases unmatched: 7. The CDR3 contains 13 residues. In germline, CDR1 is MNHEY, CDR2 SVGAGI. CDR3 amino acids: CASSPTGVGEQFF. The CDR3 coding sequence is TGTGCCAGCAGTCCCACAGGGGTTGGTGAGCAGTTCTTC.

The rearrangement links TRBV27 to TRBJ2-7; a weak D match, TRBD2 (6 bases). Trimming removed 2 bases from V and 2 bases from J, with 13 bases in between. The CDR3 extends over 15 amino acids. Germline-derived CDR1 and CDR2 are MNHEY and SMNVEV (reference sequence). The CDR3: CASSLGRGLAYEQYF. CDR3 DNA sequence: TGTGCCAGCAGTTTAGGGCGGGGCCTTGCCTACGAGCAGTACTTC.

The gene calls are TRBV10-1 and TRBJ2-7; D gene unclear. Germline CDR1 is WNHNN and CDR2 is SYGVQD (reference sequence). Trimming left V 6 bases short and J 3 bases short, with 18 bases between. The CDR3 length is 15 residues. CDR3 nucleotide sequence: TGCGCCAGCAGCCTCGGATTGGGAAAGGACTACGAGCAGTACTTC. Its translation: CASSLGLGKDYEQYF.

The chain has TRBV29-1 and TRBJ2-7; 8 bases are a match to TRBD2. The germline V gene has CDR1 SQVTM and CDR2 ANQGSEA. The CDR3 loop spans 15 amino acids. The junction had 9 bases not matched to a gene; V was cut back by 3 bases and J by 2 bases. CDR3: CSVEINPGGPYEQYF. The DNA for the CDR3 is TGCAGCGTTGAGATTAATCCGGGAGGGCCCTACGAGCAGTACTTC.

The rearrangement links TRBV5-5 to TRBJ1-1, with TRBD1 as a possible D gene (5 bases). V was clipped by 4 bases and J by 2 bases, with 12 bases between them. The germline gives CDR1 SGHKS, CDR2 YYEKEE (reference sequence). The CDR3 spans 14 residues. In nucleotides, the CDR3 is TGTGCCAGCAGCCCGCCGGGGGGAAACACTGAAGCTTTCTTT. It translates to CASSPPGGNTEAFF. The whole variable domain, remainder taken from reference TRBV5-5 and TRBJ1-1, is DAGVTQSPTHLIKTRGQQVTLRCSPISGHKSVSWYQQVLGQGPQFIFQYYEKEERGRGNFPDRFSARQFPNYSSELNVNALLLGDSALYLCASSPPGGNTEAFFGQGTRLTVV.

This rearrangement joins TRBV3-1 (or the pseudogene TRBV3-2) to TRBJ1-3; D gene uncertain. Germline V lookup: CDR1 LGHDT, CDR2 YNNKEL (reference sequence). This CDR3 is 17 amino acids long. V gave up 4 bases and J gave up 3 bases, with 19 bases separating them. The CDR3 nucleotides read TGTGCCAGCAGCCGATGGGCGGCCCGTGCCCGTGGAAACACCATATATTTT. Translation gives CASSRWAARARGNTIYF.

V gene TRBV6-4 combines with J gene TRBJ2-7, with D perhaps matching TRBD2 (6 bases). The V gene's germline CDR1 is MRHNA and CDR2 SNTAGT. The CDR3 loop spans 13 amino acids. V lost 4 bases to trimming and J lost 4 bases, with 11 bases between them. The CDR3 DNA sequence: TGTGCCAGCAGTGCACGGGAGAGGTACGAGCAGTACTTC. Translating gives CASSARERYEQYF.

The CDR3 DNA is TGTGCCAGCAGTGGTTCCTGGGCTTTGAACACTGAAGCTTTCTTT. Protein product: CASSGSWALNTEAFF. The V gene is TRBV2, the J gene TRBJ1-1; unclear D gene. The V end lost 4 bases, the J end lost 0 bases, and 12 bases lay between the germline ends. Germline loops: CDR1 SNHLY, CDR2 FYNNEI. The CDR3 is 15 residues long.

The chain links TRBV28 to TRBJ1-4; D remains unclear. The CDR3 is 11 residues long. The germline V and J ends were trimmed by 7 bases and 8 bases, with 8 bases remaining between them. Germline V gives CDR1 MDHEN, CDR2 SYDVKM. The CDR3 DNA reads TGTGCCAGCAAACTGGAAGAAAAACTGTTTTTT. Amino acid sequence: CASKLEEKLFF. Looking up the rest from reference TRBV28 and TRBJ1-4 gives the full variable domain: DVKVTQSSRYLVKRTGEKVFLECVQDMDHENMFWYRQDPGLGLRLIYFSYDVKMKEKGDIPEGYSVSREKKERFSLILESASTNQTSMYLCASKLEEKLFFGSGTQLSVL.

Here the CDR3 DNA reads TGTGCCAGCAGTGAAGTTACGGACGGTAACTATGGCTACACCTTC. It specifies CASSEVTDGNYGYTF. The chain combines TRBV2 with TRBJ1-2; no reliable D call. V shed 1 base and J shed 1 base, with 10 bases lying between them. This CDR3 has 15 amino acids. Germline V lookup: CDR1 SNHLY, CDR2 FYNNEI.

This rearrangement joins TRBV3-1 (or the pseudogene TRBV3-2) to TRBJ2-7; TRBD2 might be the D (6 bases). The CDR3 extends over 15 amino acids. Germline V gene data show CDR1 as LGHDT and CDR2 as YNNKEL (reference sequence). The germline V and J ends were trimmed by 1 base and 4 bases, with 14 bases remaining between them. The CDR3 DNA sequence: TGTGCCAGCAGCCAAGCTGGAGGGAGGCTGTACGAGCAGTACTTC. This translates into CASSQAGGRLYEQYF.

V is TRBV14 and J is TRBJ2-5, with D perhaps matching TRBD2 (5 bases). V gave up 5 bases and J gave up 0 bases, with 7 bases separating them. CDR1 is SGHDN, CDR2 FVKESK, per germline. The CDR3 is 13 amino acids. CDR3 sequence: CASSRADQETQYF. The CDR3 region has the DNA TGTGCCAGCAGCAGAGCGGACCAAGAGACCCAGTACTTC.

The chain uses TRBV25-1 and TRBJ2-6; D gene unclear. Trimming took off 10 bases at V and 0 bases at J, with 10 bases between the two ends. This CDR3 contains 14 residues. The germline gives CDR1 MGHDK, CDR2 SYGVNS. The CDR3 DNA reads TGTGCCACCGGTAAGGGCTCTGGGGCCAACGTCCTGACTTTC. It encodes CATGKGSGANVLTF.